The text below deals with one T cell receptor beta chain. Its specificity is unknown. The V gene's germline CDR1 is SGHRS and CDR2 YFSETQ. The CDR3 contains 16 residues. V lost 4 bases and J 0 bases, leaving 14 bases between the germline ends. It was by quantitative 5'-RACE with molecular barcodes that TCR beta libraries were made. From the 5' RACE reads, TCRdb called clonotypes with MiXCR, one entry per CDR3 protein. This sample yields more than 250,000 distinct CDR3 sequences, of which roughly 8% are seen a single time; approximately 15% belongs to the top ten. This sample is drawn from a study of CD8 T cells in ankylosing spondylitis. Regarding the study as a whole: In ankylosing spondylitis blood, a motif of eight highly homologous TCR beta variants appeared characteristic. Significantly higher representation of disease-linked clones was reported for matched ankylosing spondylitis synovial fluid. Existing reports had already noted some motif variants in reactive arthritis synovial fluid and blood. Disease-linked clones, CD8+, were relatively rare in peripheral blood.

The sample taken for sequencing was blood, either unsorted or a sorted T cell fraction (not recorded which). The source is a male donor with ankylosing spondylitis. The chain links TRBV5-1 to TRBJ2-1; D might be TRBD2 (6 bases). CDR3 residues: CASSPGPGSSYNEQFF. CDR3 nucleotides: TGCGCCAGCAGCCCTGGTCCCGGGAGCTCCTACAATGAGCAGTTCTTC.